The 18 T cell receptor beta chains presented below share a single source sample, sequenced in a study of blood T cell repertoires in COVID-19. The table came from immunoSEQ multiplex PCR; TCRdb's copy has only in-frame clones and leaves some out. Of over 200,000 clones listed, 85% to 90% are singletons. The specimen sequenced was peripheral blood. All receptors derive from a young man with COVID-19, enrolled during active disease.

The chain combines TRBV5-5 with TRBJ2-7; no clear D gene. Germline V gene lookup returns CDR1 SGHKS and CDR2 YYEKEE (reference sequence). This CDR3 has 14 residues. The V gene lost 2 bases and the J gene lost 4 bases, with 13 bases spanning the gap. The CDR3 protein is CASSFLAPRYEQYF. CDR3 bases: TGTGCCAGCAGCTTCCTCGCGCCGCGGTACGAGCAGTACTTC.

The J gene is TRBJ1-2, the V gene TRBV11-1; D call uncertain. Between the trimmed V and J ends, which lost 0 bases and 5 bases, there was a span of 10 bases. This CDR3 is 14 amino acids long. Germline V lookup: CDR1 SGHAT, CDR2 FQDESV (reference sequence). The CDR3 DNA is TGTGCCAGCAGCTTAGCTTACACAGAGTATGGCTACACCTTC. Translating gives CASSLAYTEYGYTF.

The V and J genes are TRBV2 and TRBJ2-2; maybe TRBD1 (6 bases). The CDR3 loop spans 13 amino acids. V was shortened by 4 bases and J by 7 bases, with 10 bases between the two germline ends. Germline V gene data show CDR1 as SNHLY and CDR2 as FYNNEI. The CDR3 is CASSVDRGGELFF. The CDR3 nucleotides read TGTGCCAGCAGTGTGGACAGAGGCGGGGAGCTGTTTTTT.

This clone has just a few counts. The chain couples TRBV21-1 to TRBJ1-1; the D call of TRBD1 is as the table states it, not checked on the DNA. TRBV21-1 has pseudogene status. The CDR3 runs to 14 residues. The CDR3 sequence is CASSKVGRQEQAFF. The CDR3 bases are TGTGCCAGCAGCAAAGTAGGGCGACAGGAACAAGCTTTCTTT.

The rearrangement links TRBV28 to TRBJ1-2; TRBD1 might be the D (5 bases). The CDR3 totals 15 residues. Trimming removed 6 bases from V and 7 bases from J, with 21 bases in between. In germline, CDR1 is MDHEN, CDR2 SYDVKM. The CDR3 sequence is CASSPDVTGGGGYTF. The CDR3 coding sequence is TGTGCCAGCAGCCCGGACGTGACGGGGGGTGGTGGCTACACCTTC.

The V gene is TRBV28, the J gene TRBJ1-2; D uncertain. Germline CDR1 reads MDHEN; CDR2 reads SYDVKM. V was clipped by 7 bases and J by 0 bases, with 18 bases between them. The CDR3 sequence is 16 residues long. The CDR3 bases are TGTGCCAGCACCGGAGTAGAGCGCGGGACTAACTATGGCTACACCTTC. Protein product: CASTGVERGTNYGYTF.

CDR3 amino acids: CASSLDTWSGPQHF. The CDR3, as DNA: TGCGCCAGCAGCTTGGACACCTGGTCGGGGCCCCAGCATTTT. This chain uses TRBV5-1 with TRBJ1-5; D remains ambiguous. V lost 0 bases to trimming and J lost 9 bases, with 13 bases between them. CDR1 is SGHRS, CDR2 YFSETQ, per germline. The CDR3 extends over 14 amino acids.

The CDR3 DNA reads TGCAGCGTTAACAGGGGAATGAACACTGAAGCTTTCTTT. Translating gives CSVNRGMNTEAFF. This rearrangement joins TRBV29-1 to TRBJ1-1, with 7 bases aligning to TRBD1. There are 13 residues in the CDR3. Trimming at V came to 5 bases and at J to 0 bases, leaving 3 bases not matched to a gene. The germline CDR1 and CDR2 sequences are SQVTM and ANQGSEA.

This sequence joins TRBV5-4 and TRBJ1-5; the D gene is possibly TRBD1 (5 bases). CDR3 length: 14 residues. Trimming cost V 2 bases and J 4 bases, with 10 bases left between them. The germline V gene has CDR1 SGHNT and CDR2 YYREEE (reference sequence). The CDR3 spells CASSFWGRNQPQHF. CDR3 bases: TGTGCCAGCAGCTTTTGGGGCCGAAATCAGCCCCAGCATTTT.

The CDR3 sequence: CASDTGTKAFF. The CDR3 bases are TGTGCCAGTGACACCGGGACAAAAGCTTTCTTT. The rearrangement joins TRBV19 to TRBJ1-1; the D gene is possibly TRBD1 (6 bases). The CDR3 sequence is 11 residues long. V gave up 8 bases and J gave up 9 bases, with 13 bases separating them. Germline V lookup: CDR1 LNHDA, CDR2 SQIVND (reference sequence). Full variable domain (missing parts from reference TRBV19 and TRBJ1-1): DGGITQSPKYLFRKEGQNVTLSCEQNLNHDAMYWYRQDPGQGLRLIYYSQIVNDFQKGDIAEGYSVSREKKESFPLTVTSAQKNPTAFYLCASDTGTKAFFGQGTRLTVV.

J is TRBJ2-6 and V is TRBV7-9; D unresolved. The CDR3 has 15 amino acids. Germline-derived CDR1 and CDR2 are SEHNR and FQNEAQ (reference sequence). V was trimmed by 1 base and J by 1 base, leaving 5 bases between them. CDR3 bases: TGTGCCAGCAGCTTAGTCATTTCTGGGGCCAACGTCCTGACTTTC. Translating it yields CASSLVISGANVLTF.

The chain couples TRBV6-6 to TRBJ2-7, with 7 bases matching TRBD1. There are 15 residues in the CDR3. With V trimmed by 5 bases and J by 0 bases, 7 bases remained unmatched. Germline loops: CDR1 MNHNY, CDR2 SVGAGI (reference sequence). CDR3 coding DNA: TGTGCCAGCAGTCTACGGACAGGAAACTCCTACGAGCAGTACTTC. It specifies CASSLRTGNSYEQYF.

The V gene is TRBV5-1, the J gene TRBJ1-5; TRBD1 matches 7 bases. CDR3 length equals 15 residues. The V and J ends lost 0 bases and 4 bases, in that order; junction bases with no gene match: 4. In germline, CDR1 is SGHRS, CDR2 YFSETQ. DNA of the CDR3: TGCGCCAGCAGCTTGGATCCAGGGGGGAATCAGCCCCAGCATTTT. Translating gives CASSLDPGGNQPQHF.

V gene TRBV5-1 combines with J gene TRBJ1-2; 7 nucleotides line up with TRBD1. The CDR3 consists of 15 residues. V lost 0 bases, J lost 4 bases, and 6 bases stayed unmatched. Germline V lookup: CDR1 SGHRS, CDR2 YFSETQ. The DNA for the CDR3 is TGCGCCAGCAGCTTGGCAGGCGGGACAGCCTATGGCTACACCTTC. Translation gives CASSLAGGTAYGYTF.

V and J are TRBV5-1 and TRBJ1-5, with 7 nucleotides matching TRBD1. J lost 2 bases, V lost 2 bases, and 4 bases had no gene match. From germline, CDR1 is SGHRS and CDR2 YFSETQ. CDR3 length: 15 amino acids. The CDR3, as DNA: TGCGCCAGCAGCTTAGGGCAGGGGGGCAATCAGCCCCAGCATTTT. Amino acids: CASSLGQGGNQPQHF.

This clone was detected once. The chain has TRBV25-1 and TRBJ2-4, with 9 bases identical to TRBD1. V lost 8 bases and J lost 2; bases outside the gene matches: 16. Germline CDR1 and CDR2: MGHDK and SYGVNS. The CDR3 loop spans 18 amino acids. CDR3: CASRVYIPGQGSKNIQYF. The CDR3 bases are TGTGCCAGCCGAGTGTACATCCCGGGACAGGGATCCAAAAACATTCAGTACTTC. Based on the CDR3 plus reference TRBV25-1 and TRBJ2-4, the full variable domain is EADIYQTPRYLVIGTGKKITLECSQTMGHDKMYWYQQDPGMELHLIHYSYGVNSTEKGDLSSESTVSRIRTEHFPLTLESARPSHTSQYLCASRVYIPGQGSKNIQYFGAGTRLSVL.

J is TRBJ1-2 and V is TRBV28; 7 nucleotides match TRBD1. CDR3 length: 14 amino acids. With 2 bases clipped from V and 4 bases from J, the junction kept 4 bases outside the gene matches. The germline gives CDR1 MDHEN, CDR2 SYDVKM. The CDR3 loop is CASSLVQGGYGYTF. The CDR3 nucleotides are TGTGCCAGCAGTTTAGTTCAGGGGGGCTATGGCTACACCTTC.

The chain is built from TRBV28 and TRBJ1-2, with 7 positions matching TRBD1. V gave up 3 bases and J gave up 6 bases; unmatched junction bases: 10. CDR1 and CDR2 from the germline V gene are MDHEN and SYDVKM. The CDR3 has 15 residues. Here the CDR3 DNA reads TGTGCCAGCAGTTTCGGAGTCACAGGGGTAAATGGCTACACCTTC. Translation: CASSFGVTGVNGYTF.